What follows is one T cell receptor (beta chain) and its context. This record comes from a study of blood T cell repertoires in COVID-19. Measured with immunoSEQ multiplex PCR; TCRdb has only the in-frame clones, and not every one. In the table there are 100,000 or so clones, about 81% of which are singletons. V was trimmed by 3 bases and J by 0 bases, leaving 7 bases between them. This CDR3 has 14 amino acids. CDR1 and CDR2 (germline): SGHNT, YENEEA. The J gene is TRBJ2-3, the V gene TRBV11-3; TRBD2 is a possible D gene (6 bases). What was sequenced was peripheral blood. This receptor was taken from a woman aged 55-70 years with acute or convalescent COVID-19. As DNA, the CDR3 is TGTGCCAGCAGCTTGGAGGGGAGCACAGATACGCAGTATTTT. Protein product: CASSLEGSTDTQYF. Looking up the rest from reference TRBV11-3 and TRBJ2-3 gives the full variable domain: EAGVVQSPRYKIIEKKQPVAFWCNPISGHNTLYWYLQNLGQGPELLIRYENEEAVDDSQLPKDRFSAERLKGVDSTLKIQPAELGDSAVYLCASSLEGSTDTQYFGPGTRLTVL.